The entry that follows covers one T cell receptor (beta chain) sequence. Clones were read by immunoSEQ multiplex PCR, and TCRdb kept only the in-frame ones, dropping some. The top ten clones hold 0.25% to 0.3% of a sample with more than 65,000 clones, 95% to 98% of them seen once. The CDR3 is made up of 18 amino acids. CDR1 LGHNA and CDR2 YNFKEQ come from the germline V gene. V lost 0 bases to trimming and J lost 0 bases, with 15 bases between them. The record originates from a study of technical replicates of blood from a few donors. Sequenced input: T cells isolated from PBMCs. This clonotype was obtained from a human donor in good health. The chain recombines TRBV4-2 with TRBJ2-1; D is perhaps TRBD2 (5 bases). The CDR3 bases are TGTGCCAGCAGCCAAGAGAGGGAAGATGCGATCTCCTACAATGAGCAGTTCTTC. It translates to CASSQEREDAISYNEQFF.